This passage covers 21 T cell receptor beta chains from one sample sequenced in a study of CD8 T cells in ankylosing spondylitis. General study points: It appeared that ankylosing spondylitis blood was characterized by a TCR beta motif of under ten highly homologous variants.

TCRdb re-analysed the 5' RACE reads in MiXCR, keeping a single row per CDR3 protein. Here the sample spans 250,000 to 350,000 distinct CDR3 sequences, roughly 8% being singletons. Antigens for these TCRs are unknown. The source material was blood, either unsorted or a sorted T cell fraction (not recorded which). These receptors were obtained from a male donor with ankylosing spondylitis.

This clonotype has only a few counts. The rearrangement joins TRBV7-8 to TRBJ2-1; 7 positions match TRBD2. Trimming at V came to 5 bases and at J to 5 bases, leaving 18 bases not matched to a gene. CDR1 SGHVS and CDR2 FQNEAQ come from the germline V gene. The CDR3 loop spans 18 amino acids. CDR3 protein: CASSPLRSVAGVNNEQFF. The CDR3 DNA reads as TGTGCCAGCAGCCCCCTCCGGAGTGTGGCGGGGGTTAACAATGAGCAGTTCTTC. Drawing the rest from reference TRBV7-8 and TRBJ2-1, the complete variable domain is GAGVSQSPRYKVAKRGQDVALRCDPISGHVSLFWYQQALGQGPEFLTYFQNEAQLDKSGLPSDRFFAERPEGSVSTLKIQRTQQEDSAVYLCASSPLRSVAGVNNEQFFGPGTRLTVL.

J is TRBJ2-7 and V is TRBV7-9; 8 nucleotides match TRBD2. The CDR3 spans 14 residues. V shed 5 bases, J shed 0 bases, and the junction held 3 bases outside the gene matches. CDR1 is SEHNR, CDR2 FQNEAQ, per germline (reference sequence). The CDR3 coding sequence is TGTGCCAGCAGCCATGGGACTAGCTCCTACGAGCAGTACTTC. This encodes CASSHGTSSYEQYF.

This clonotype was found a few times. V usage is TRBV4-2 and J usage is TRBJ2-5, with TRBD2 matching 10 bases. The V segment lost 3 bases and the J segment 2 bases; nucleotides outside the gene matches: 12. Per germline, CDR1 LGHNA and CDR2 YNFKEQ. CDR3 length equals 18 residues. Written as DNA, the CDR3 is TGTGCCAGCAGCCACCCCCCCAGGACTAGCGGAAAACAAGAGACCCAGTACTTC. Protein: CASSHPPRTSGKQETQYF.

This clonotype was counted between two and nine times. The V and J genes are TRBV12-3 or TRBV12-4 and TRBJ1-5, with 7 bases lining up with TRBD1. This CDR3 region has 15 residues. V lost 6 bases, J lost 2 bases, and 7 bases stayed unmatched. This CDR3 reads CASRGTVRGNQPQHF. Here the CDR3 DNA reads TGTGCCAGCAGGGGGACAGTAAGGGGCAATCAGCCCCAGCATTTT.

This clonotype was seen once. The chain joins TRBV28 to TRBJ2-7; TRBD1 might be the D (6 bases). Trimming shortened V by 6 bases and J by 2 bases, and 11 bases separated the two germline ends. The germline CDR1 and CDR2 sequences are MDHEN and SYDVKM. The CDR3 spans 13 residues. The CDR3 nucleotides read TGTGCCAGCAGCCGACAGGCGACCTACGAGCAGTACTTC. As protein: CASSRQATYEQYF.

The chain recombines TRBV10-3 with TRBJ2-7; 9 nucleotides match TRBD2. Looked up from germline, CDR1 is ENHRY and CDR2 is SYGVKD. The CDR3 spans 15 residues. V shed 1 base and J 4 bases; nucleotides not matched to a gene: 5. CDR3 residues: CAISEFSGRTYEQYF. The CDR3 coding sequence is TGTGCCATCAGTGAGTTTAGCGGGAGAACTTACGAGCAGTACTTC.

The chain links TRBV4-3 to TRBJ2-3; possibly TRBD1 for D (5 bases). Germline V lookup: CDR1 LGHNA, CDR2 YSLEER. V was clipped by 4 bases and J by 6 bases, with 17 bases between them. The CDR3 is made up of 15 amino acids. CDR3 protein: CASSPLGLPPDTQYF. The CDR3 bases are TGCGCCAGCAGCCCGCTGGGGCTACCCCCGGATACGCAGTATTTT.

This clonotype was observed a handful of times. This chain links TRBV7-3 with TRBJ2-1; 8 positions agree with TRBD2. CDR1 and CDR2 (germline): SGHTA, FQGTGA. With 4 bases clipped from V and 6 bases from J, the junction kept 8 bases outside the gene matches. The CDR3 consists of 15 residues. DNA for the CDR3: TGTGCCAGCAGCTATAGCGGGATTGTGAGCAATGAGCAGTTCTTC. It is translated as CASSYSGIVSNEQFF.

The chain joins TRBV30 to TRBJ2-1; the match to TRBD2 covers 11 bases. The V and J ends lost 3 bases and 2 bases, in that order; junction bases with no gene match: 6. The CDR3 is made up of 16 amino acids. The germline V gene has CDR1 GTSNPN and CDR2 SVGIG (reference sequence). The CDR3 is CAWRGLAGGPYNEQFF. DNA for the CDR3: TGTGCCTGGAGGGGTCTAGCGGGAGGACCCTACAATGAGCAGTTCTTC.

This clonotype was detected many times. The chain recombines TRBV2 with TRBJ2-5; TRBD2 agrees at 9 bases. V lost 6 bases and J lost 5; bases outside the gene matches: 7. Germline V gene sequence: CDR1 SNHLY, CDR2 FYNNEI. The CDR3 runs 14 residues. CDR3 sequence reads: CASSPRTSEETQYF. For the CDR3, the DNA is TGTGCCAGCAGCCCGAGGACTAGCGAGGAGACCCAGTACTTC.

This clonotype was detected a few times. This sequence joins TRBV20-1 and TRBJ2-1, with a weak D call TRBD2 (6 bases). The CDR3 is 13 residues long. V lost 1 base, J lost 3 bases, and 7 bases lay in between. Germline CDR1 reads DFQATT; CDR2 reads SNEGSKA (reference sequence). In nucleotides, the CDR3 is TGCAGTGCTAGAGGGCGGGACTACAATGAGCAGTTCTTC. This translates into CSARGRDYNEQFF.

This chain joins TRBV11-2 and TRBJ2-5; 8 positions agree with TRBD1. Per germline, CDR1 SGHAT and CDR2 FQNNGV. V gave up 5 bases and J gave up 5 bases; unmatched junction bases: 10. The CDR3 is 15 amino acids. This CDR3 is CASSIRQGKVETQYF. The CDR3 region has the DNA TGTGCCAGCAGCATAAGACAGGGGAAGGTGGAGACCCAGTACTTC.

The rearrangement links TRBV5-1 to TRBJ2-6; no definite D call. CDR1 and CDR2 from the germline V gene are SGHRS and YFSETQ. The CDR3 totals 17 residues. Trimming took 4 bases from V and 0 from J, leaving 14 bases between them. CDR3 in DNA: TGCGCCAGCAGCCAAGGCAGGACGGCCTCTGGGGCCAACGTCCTGACTTTC. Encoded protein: CASSQGRTASGANVLTF.

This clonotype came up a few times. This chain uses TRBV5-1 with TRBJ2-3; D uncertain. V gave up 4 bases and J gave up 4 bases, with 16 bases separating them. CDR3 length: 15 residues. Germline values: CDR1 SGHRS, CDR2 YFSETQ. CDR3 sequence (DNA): TGCGCCAGCAGCCCACTTGATCTTGGGGCAGATACGCAGTATTTT. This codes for CASSPLDLGADTQYF. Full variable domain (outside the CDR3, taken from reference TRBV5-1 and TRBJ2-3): KAGVTQTPRYLIKTRGQQVTLSCSPISGHRSVSWYQQTPGQGLQFLFEYFSETQRNKGNFPGRFSGRQFSNSRSEMNVSTLELGDSALYLCASSPLDLGADTQYFGPGTRLTVL.

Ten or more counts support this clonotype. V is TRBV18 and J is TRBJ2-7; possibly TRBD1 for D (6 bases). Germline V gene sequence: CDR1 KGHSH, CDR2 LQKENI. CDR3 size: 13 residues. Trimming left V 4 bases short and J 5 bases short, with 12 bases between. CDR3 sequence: CASSLNRVHEQYF. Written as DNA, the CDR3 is TGTGCCAGCTCACTAAACAGGGTCCACGAGCAGTACTTC.

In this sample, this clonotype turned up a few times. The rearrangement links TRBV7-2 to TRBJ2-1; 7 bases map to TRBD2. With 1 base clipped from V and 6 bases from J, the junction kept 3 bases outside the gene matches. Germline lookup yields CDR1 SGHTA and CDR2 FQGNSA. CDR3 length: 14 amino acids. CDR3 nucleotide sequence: TGTGCCAGCAGCTTAGGTGGGACTACCAATGAGCAGTTCTTC. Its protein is CASSLGGTTNEQFF.

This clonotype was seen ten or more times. The CDR3 region is CASSYSFTEAFF. The CDR3 nucleotides are TGCGCCAGCAGCTACTCTTTCACTGAAGCTTTCTTT. The chain has TRBV4-1 and TRBJ1-1; unclear D gene. The ends were cut back, 5 bases at V and 4 bases at J, with 8 bases in the middle. The CDR3 sequence is 12 residues long. Germline loops: CDR1 MGHRA, CDR2 YSYEKL.

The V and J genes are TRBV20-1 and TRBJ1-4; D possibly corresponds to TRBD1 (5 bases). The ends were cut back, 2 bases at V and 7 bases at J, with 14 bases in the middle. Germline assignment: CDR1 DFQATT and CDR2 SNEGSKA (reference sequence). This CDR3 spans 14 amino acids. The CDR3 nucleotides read TGCAGTGCTAGAACACAGGCGGTTAGTGAAAAACTGTTTTTT. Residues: CSARTQAVSEKLFF.

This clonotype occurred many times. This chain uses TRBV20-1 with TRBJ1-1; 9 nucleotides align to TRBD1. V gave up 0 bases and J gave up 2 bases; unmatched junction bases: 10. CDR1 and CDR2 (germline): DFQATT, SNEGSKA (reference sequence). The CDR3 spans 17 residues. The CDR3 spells CSARERRWDRANTEAFF. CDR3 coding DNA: TGCAGTGCTAGAGAAAGACGGTGGGACAGGGCTAACACTGAAGCTTTCTTT.

CDR3: CSVERAGSETQYF. In DNA, the CDR3 is TGCAGCGTTGAACGGGCCGGGTCGGAGACCCAGTACTTC. J is TRBJ2-5 and V is TRBV29-1; D is ambiguous. Germline V gives CDR1 SQVTM, CDR2 ANQGSEA. The CDR3 is 13 residues long. V gave up 2 bases and J gave up 5 bases, with 12 bases separating them.

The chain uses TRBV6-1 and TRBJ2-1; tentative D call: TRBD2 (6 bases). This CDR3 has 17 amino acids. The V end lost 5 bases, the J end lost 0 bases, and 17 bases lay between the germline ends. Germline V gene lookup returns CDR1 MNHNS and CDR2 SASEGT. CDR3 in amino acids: CASSPAGTSPSYNEQFF. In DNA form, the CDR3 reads TGTGCCAGCAGTCCGGCCGGGACTTCCCCCTCCTACAATGAGCAGTTCTTC.